This is a list of T cell receptor beta chains from one sample in a study of T cells in tumors after PD-1 blockade. The repertoire was sequenced with immunoSEQ multiplex PCR; TCRdb's copy has only in-frame clones and lacks some. The sample holds approximately 34,000 clones, 73% seen once. This material consisted of PBMCs, taken after anti-PD-1 treatment. The source is a human donor with basal cell carcinoma. Each CDR3 is given with its conserved first and last residue. The D gene is left open where the match is weak. Rows may omit the clone size; those that give it use once, few, many or a size class.

v_gene: TRBV7-4; j_gene: TRBJ1-2; d_gene: -; abundance: few; CDR3nt: TGTGCCAGCAGCTTACGGCCGGTCCCCTTC; CDR3aa: CASSLRPVPF
v_gene: TRBV6-5; j_gene: TRBJ1-6; d_gene: TRBD1; abundance: -; CDR3nt: TGTGCCAGCAGTTACGTGACAGGGGCCGATTCACCCCTCCACTTT; CDR3aa: CASSYVTGADSPLHF
v_gene: TRBV24-1; j_gene: TRBJ2-1; d_gene: TRBD2; abundance: -; CDR3nt: TGTGCCACCAGTGATTCCCTGCGAGCGGGAGGGCCTGGCGATGAGCAGTTCTTC; CDR3aa: CATSDSLRAGGPGDEQFF
v_gene: TRBV19; j_gene: TRBJ2-1; d_gene: -; abundance: -; CDR3nt: TGTGCCAGTGAGACTGACAATGAGCAGTTCTTC; CDR3aa: CASETDNEQFF
v_gene: TRBV7-2; j_gene: TRBJ1-5; d_gene: TRBD1; abundance: many; CDR3nt: TGTGCCAGCAGCCCGGGACAGGGCCATAGCAATCAGCCCCAGCATTTT; CDR3aa: CASSPGQGHSNQPQHF
v_gene: TRBV15; j_gene: TRBJ1-5; d_gene: -; abundance: -; CDR3nt: TGTGCCACCAGCAGAAAGGCAGGGGTGGCTAGCAATCAGCCCCAGCATTTT; CDR3aa: CATSRKAGVASNQPQHF
v_gene: TRBV24-1; j_gene: TRBJ2-2; d_gene: TRBD1; abundance: -; CDR3nt: TGTGCCACCAGGGGGGGACAGGGCGAAAACTCCGGGGAGCTGTTTTTT; CDR3aa: CATRGGQGENSGELFF
v_gene: TRBV6-2/TRBV6-3; j_gene: TRBJ1-4; d_gene: -; abundance: -; CDR3nt: TGTGCCAGCAGTTACTCCGGGAGGGGTATTGAAAAACTGTTTTTT; CDR3aa: CASSYSGRGIEKLFF
v_gene: TRBV12-3/TRBV12-4; j_gene: TRBJ2-7; d_gene: -; abundance: -; CDR3nt: TGTGCCAGCAGTCAACGACAGTACGAGCAGTACTTC; CDR3aa: CASSQRQYEQYF
v_gene: TRBV7-2; j_gene: TRBJ2-7; d_gene: -; abundance: -; CDR3nt: TGTGCCAGCAGCCCGCGGTCTGGAGCTCTCGGTAGTGGGTACTTC; CDR3aa: CASSPRSGALGSGYF
v_gene: TRBV10-3; j_gene: TRBJ1-6; d_gene: TRBD1; abundance: -; CDR3nt: TGTGCCATCAGTGGGACAGGCAATTCACCCCTCCACTTT; CDR3aa: CAISGTGNSPLHF
v_gene: TRBV25-1; j_gene: TRBJ2-5; d_gene: -; abundance: -; CDR3nt: TGTGCCAGCAGTCGAGGGGACCAGGGAGCCCAGTACTTC; CDR3aa: CASSRGDQGAQYF
v_gene: TRBV28; j_gene: TRBJ2-2; d_gene: -; abundance: -; CDR3nt: TGTGCCAGCAGTTTAACAGGCAGCAACACCGGGGAGCTGTTTTTT; CDR3aa: CASSLTGSNTGELFF
v_gene: TRBV28; j_gene: TRBJ2-1; d_gene: TRBD2; abundance: -; CDR3nt: TGTGCCAGCAGTCGCACGGGGACTAGCGGGAAGGGTGGGATATACAATGAGCAGTTCTTC; CDR3aa: CASSRTGTSGKGGIYNEQFF
v_gene: TRBV19; j_gene: TRBJ1-1; d_gene: -; abundance: -; CDR3nt: TGTGCCAGTAGTATAGTCAGGGCGAACACTGAAGCTTTCTTT; CDR3aa: CASSIVRANTEAFF
v_gene: TRBV11-3; j_gene: TRBJ2-2; d_gene: TRBD2; abundance: -; CDR3nt: TGTGCCAGCAGCTTACTAGCGGGGGGCCCAGGGGAGCTGTTTTTT; CDR3aa: CASSLLAGGPGELFF
v_gene: TRBV19; j_gene: TRBJ1-4; d_gene: -; abundance: -; CDR3nt: TGTGCCAGTAGTATAGGTCCTTCGACGGCTAATGAAAAACTGTTTTTT; CDR3aa: CASSIGPSTANEKLFF
v_gene: TRBV9; j_gene: TRBJ2-5; d_gene: -; abundance: -; CDR3nt: TGTGCCAGCAGCGTGCCGGGACTCGGTCAAGAGACCCAGTACTTC; CDR3aa: CASSVPGLGQETQYF
v_gene: TRBV27; j_gene: TRBJ1-4; d_gene: -; abundance: -; CDR3nt: TGTGCCAGCAGTTTGGTTGGAAAAGGGTATGAAAAACTGTTTTTT; CDR3aa: CASSLVGKGYEKLFF
v_gene: TRBV2; j_gene: TRBJ2-4; d_gene: -; abundance: -; CDR3nt: TGTGCCAGCAGCGAGCAGACAGGAAAAAACATTCAGTACTTC; CDR3aa: CASSEQTGKNIQYF
v_gene: TRBV6-1; j_gene: TRBJ2-3; d_gene: TRBD2; abundance: -; CDR3nt: TGTGCCAGCAGTGAAGCTTTAGCGGGGGGGTCAGATACGCAGTATTTT; CDR3aa: CASSEALAGGSDTQYF
v_gene: TRBV6-6; j_gene: TRBJ1-6; d_gene: -; abundance: -; CDR3nt: TGTGCCAGCAGTCCGAAACAGAGTGGAAGGGTTGACTCACCCCTCCACTTT; CDR3aa: CASSPKQSGRVDSPLHF
v_gene: TRBV5-4; j_gene: TRBJ1-1; d_gene: -; abundance: -; CDR3nt: TGTGCCAGCAGCTTTTATGGGGGGAGCACCACTGAAGCTTTCTTT; CDR3aa: CASSFYGGSTTEAFF
v_gene: TRBV9; j_gene: TRBJ2-1; d_gene: TRBD2; abundance: once; CDR3nt: TGTGCCAGCAGCGGGGGACTAGCGGGATACAATGAGCAGTTCTTC; CDR3aa: CASSGGLAGYNEQFF
v_gene: TRBV5-1; j_gene: TRBJ1-3; d_gene: TRBD1; abundance: -; CDR3nt: TGCGCCAGCAGCTTGGGAATTGTAGGACAGGGCTCTGGAAACACCATATATTTT; CDR3aa: CASSLGIVGQGSGNTIYF
v_gene: TRBV19; j_gene: TRBJ2-2; d_gene: -; abundance: -; CDR3nt: TGTGCCAGTAAAGTGGGGAACACCGGGGAGCTGTTTTTT; CDR3aa: CASKVGNTGELFF
v_gene: TRBV15; j_gene: TRBJ2-1; d_gene: -; abundance: -; CDR3nt: TGTGCCACCAGCAAAGAGTGGGGAAACTCGATTCAGAATGAGCAGTTCTTC; CDR3aa: CATSKEWGNSIQNEQFF